The present T cell receptor (beta chain) was sequenced within a study of control samples from healthy donors and cancer patients. V lost 3 bases and J lost 4, with 4 bases in between. The CDR3 loop spans 12 amino acids. CDR1 MNHEY and CDR2 SVGEGT come from the germline V gene. Measured with immunoSEQ multiplex PCR; TCRdb has only the in-frame clones, and not every one. The sample includes fewer than 95,000 clones, 90% to 95% of them seen just once. The rearrangement uses TRBV6-2 or TRBV6-3 and TRBJ1-5; D gene ambiguous. This receptor was obtained from a man younger than 40 in good health. The material sequenced was blood. The CDR3, as DNA: TGTGCCAGCAGTTATGGGAATCAGCCCCAGCATTTT. Its translation: CASSYGNQPQHF.